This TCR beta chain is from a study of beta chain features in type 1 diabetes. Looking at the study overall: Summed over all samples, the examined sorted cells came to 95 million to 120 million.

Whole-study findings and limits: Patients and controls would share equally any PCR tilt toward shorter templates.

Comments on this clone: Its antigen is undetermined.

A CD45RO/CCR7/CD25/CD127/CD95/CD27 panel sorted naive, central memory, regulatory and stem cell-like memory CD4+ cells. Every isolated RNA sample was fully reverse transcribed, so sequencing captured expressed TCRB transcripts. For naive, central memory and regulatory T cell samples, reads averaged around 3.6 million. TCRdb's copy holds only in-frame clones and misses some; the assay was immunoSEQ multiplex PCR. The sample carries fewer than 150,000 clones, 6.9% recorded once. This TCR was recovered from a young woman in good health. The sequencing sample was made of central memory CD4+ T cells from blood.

CDR3: CASSLSGAGEKLFF. Here the CDR3 DNA reads TGTGCCAGCAGCTTATCTGGGGCTGGGGAAAAACTGTTTTTT. The chain is built from TRBV7-9 and TRBJ1-4, with TRBD1 as a possible D gene (5 bases). The CDR3 covers 14 residues. Germline values: CDR1 SEHNR, CDR2 FQNEAQ (reference sequence). V lost 2 bases to trimming and J lost 8 bases, with 12 bases between them.